Here is one T cell receptor beta chain with its context. The antigen remains undetermined. This sample is part of a study of shared clonotypes between healthy human individuals. Study-level background: Used for every donor were three CD4 naive, three CD4 memory, two CD8 naive and one CD8 memory plate.

Study-wide points: Researchers found naive subsets generally carried larger estimated richness than memory subsets.

In the original processing: ImmunoSEQ sequences covered only the junction and lacked quality scores; filtering therefore differed. Method: immunoSEQ multiplex PCR; TCRdb's copy keeps in-frame clones and lacks some. The V and J calls and clone size are taken from that table; D and trimming were inferred from the DNA. This table holds a few million clones, approximately 92% found once. This CDR3 has 13 residues. The V end lost 5 bases, the J end lost 10 bases, and 15 bases lay between the germline ends. CDR1 is MNHEY, CDR2 SVGAGI, per germline. The study enrolled healthy HIV-negative adults without recent acute infections or vaccinations as donors.

The source material was naive CD4+ T cells sorted from blood. Specified subset: CD45RA+ positively selected. The V gene is TRBV6-5, the J gene TRBJ2-1, with D maybe TRBD2 (6 bases). The source is a man aged 18 to 29 in good health. The CDR3 region is CASSRPGLREQFF. As DNA, the CDR3 is TGTGCCAGCAGTCGGCCGGGACTCCGGGAGCAGTTCTTC.